The 23 T cell receptor beta chains below all came from one sample that was sequenced in a study of blood T cell repertoires in COVID-19 (dated by TCRdb to 2018 to 2020). Preparation of the library involved the immunoSEQ multiplex PCR assay. In its TCRdb copy, this immuneACCESS table keeps in-frame sequences only and misses some clones. Where compared with another copy, unresolved V genes explain less than half of these, and the others have no known cause. This sample comprises 200,000 to 250,000 clones, about 86% of them detected only once. 2.5% to 3% of the sample comes from the top ten. The sequenced sample was peripheral blood. The receptors originated from a man aged 50 or older with active or convalescent COVID-19.

The chain joins TRBV9 to TRBJ1-2, with TRBD1 matching over 9 bases. Germline values: CDR1 SGDLS, CDR2 YYNGEE. Trimming at V came to 4 bases and at J to 3 bases, leaving 10 bases not matched to a gene. This CDR3 comprises 16 residues. CDR3 nucleotide sequence: TGTGCCAGCAGCTTCAATCGGGACAGGGACGACTATGGCTACACCTTC. It encodes CASSFNRDRDDYGYTF.

This rearrangement joins TRBV5-4 to TRBJ1-4, with unresolved D. Germline lookup yields CDR1 SGHNT and CDR2 YYREEE (reference sequence). The CDR3 is 18 amino acids. V lost 0 bases and J 0 bases, leaving 15 bases between the germline ends. The CDR3 coding sequence is TGTGCCAGCAGCTTGGGGGGTAGACTGAGGGCAACTAATGAAAAACTGTTTTTT. Translation gives CASSLGGRLRATNEKLFF.

This clone was seen once. The chain combines TRBV5-1 with TRBJ1-1, with 9 bases lining up with TRBD1. The CDR3 runs to 15 residues. The junction had 5 bases not matched to a gene; V was cut back by 4 bases and J by 1 base. CDR1 is SGHRS, CDR2 YFSETQ, per germline. CDR3 residues: CASSPGTGWNTEAFF. The DNA for the CDR3 is TGCGCCAGCAGCCCGGGGACAGGGTGGAACACTGAAGCTTTCTTT.

This clone was picked up one time. The rearrangement links TRBV7-2 to TRBJ2-5, with 9 bases identical to TRBD2. V shed 1 base and J 3 bases; nucleotides not matched to a gene: 12. Germline lookup yields CDR1 SGHTA and CDR2 FQGNSA. The CDR3 runs to 18 residues. The CDR3 nucleotides are TGTGCCAGCAGCTTAGGGTTGGCTAGCGGGACCCTGAAAGAGACCCAGTACTTC. The encoded protein is CASSLGLASGTLKETQYF.

The CDR3 nucleotides read TGTGCCAGCAGCTTGGCCTCAGCGGGGATGAACACTGAAGCTTTCTTT. Its protein is CASSLASAGMNTEAFF. This sequence joins TRBV5-4 and TRBJ1-1; D remains ambiguous. Trimming cost V 0 bases and J 0 bases, with 12 bases left between them. Germline V lookup: CDR1 SGHNT, CDR2 YYREEE (reference sequence). This CDR3 has 16 residues.

CDR3 nucleotides: TGTGCCACCAGTGATATACCTAGTGAAAAACTGTTTTTT. This codes for CATSDIPSEKLFF. The V and J genes are TRBV24-1 and TRBJ1-4; D uncertain. CDR3 length: 13 residues. CDR1 is KGHDR and CDR2 is SFDVKD in the germline V gene. Trimming took off 3 bases at V and 7 bases at J, with 8 bases between the two ends.

The J gene is TRBJ1-1, the V gene TRBV6-6; 7 nucleotides line up with TRBD1. Germline CDR1 is MNHNY and CDR2 is SVGAGI (reference sequence). The CDR3 length is 14 residues. With V trimmed by 2 bases and J by 6 bases, 6 bases remained unmatched. CDR3 bases: TGTGCCAGCAGTTACAGGGGGCAGGGGGCTGAAGCTTTCTTT. Residues: CASSYRGQGAEAFF.

Of note for this clone: Distinct nucleotide sequences in the sample also encode this CDR3. V is TRBV11-3 and J is TRBJ2-1; 13 positions agree with TRBD2. Germline V lookup: CDR1 SGHNT, CDR2 YENEEA. This CDR3 is 15 amino acids long. The trim removed 1 base at V and 8 bases at J, leaving 2 bases unmatched. This chain's CDR3 is CASSLGTSGSDEQFF. CDR3 DNA: TGTGCCAGCAGCTTAGGGACTAGCGGGAGCGATGAGCAGTTCTTC.

The V call is TRBV30, the J call TRBJ1-3; D is ambiguous. V was cut by 4 bases and J by 0 bases, with 4 bases left in between. In germline, CDR1 is GTSNPN, CDR2 SVGIG (reference sequence). There are 12 residues in the CDR3. The CDR3 DNA reads TGTGCCTGGACAGTCTCTGGAAACACCATATATTTT. This translates into CAWTVSGNTIYF.

This chain joins TRBV5-1 and TRBJ2-1, with D unresolved. The V end was cut by 0 bases, the J end by 4 bases, with 14 bases between. The CDR3 has 16 residues. CDR1 and CDR2 (germline): SGHRS, YFSETQ. In DNA form, the CDR3 reads TGCGCCAGCAGCTTGGCCCCCGGATACAGTTACAATGAGCAGTTCTTC. This translates into CASSLAPGYSYNEQFF.

The J gene is TRBJ1-4, the V gene TRBV11-2, with D maybe TRBD1 (5 bases). The CDR3 loop spans 15 amino acids. Germline lookup yields CDR1 SGHAT and CDR2 FQNNGV. V dropped 2 bases and J dropped 4 bases, with 11 bases sitting between them. Here the CDR3 reads CASSLRGSFNEKLFF. CDR3 in DNA: TGTGCCAGCAGCTTAAGGGGCAGTTTTAATGAAAAACTGTTTTTT. Full variable domain (missing parts from reference TRBV11-2 and TRBJ1-4): EAGVAQSPRYKIIEKRQSVAFWCNPISGHATLYWYQQILGQGPKLLIQFQNNGVVDDSQLPKDRFSAERLKGVDSTLKIQPAKLEDSAVYLCASSLRGSFNEKLFFGSGTQLSVL.

The chain employs TRBV7-9 and TRBJ1-6; tentatively, D is TRBD1 (5 bases). Trimming left V 1 base short and J 0 bases short, with 7 bases between. This CDR3 is built from 16 residues. From germline, CDR1 is SEHNR and CDR2 FQNEAQ (reference sequence). CDR3 sequence: CASSLGQISYNSPLHF. The CDR3 DNA reads as TGTGCCAGCAGCTTAGGACAGATCTCCTATAATTCACCCCTCCACTTT.

This rearrangement joins TRBV30 to TRBJ1-2; no firm D call. The CDR3 runs to 14 residues. V was clipped by 0 bases and J by 5 bases, with 13 bases between them. CDR1 GTSNPN and CDR2 SVGIG come from the germline V gene (reference sequence). CDR3 in amino acids: CAWSVNRGGYGYTF. For the CDR3, the DNA is TGTGCCTGGAGTGTAAACCGGGGAGGGTATGGCTACACCTTC.

The chain combines TRBV6-1 with TRBJ2-1; D perhaps matches TRBD1 (5 bases). The CDR3 runs 17 residues. V was trimmed by 2 bases and J by 6 bases, leaving 20 bases between them. Looked up from germline, CDR1 is MNHNS and CDR2 is SASEGT. As DNA, the CDR3 is TGTGCCAGCAGTGAAAGGGGCGAAGGACACCGGCGCAATGAGCAGTTCTTC. It codes for CASSERGEGHRRNEQFF.

This sequence joins TRBV24-1 and TRBJ2-5, with TRBD2 matching 7 bases. The CDR3 extends over 14 amino acids. J gave up 5 bases and V 3 bases, and 5 bases lay outside the gene matches. Germline V gene lookup returns CDR1 KGHDR and CDR2 SFDVKD. The CDR3 coding sequence is TGTGCCACCAGTGATGATAGCGGGTCCGAGACCCAGTACTTC. This gives the protein CATSDDSGSETQYF.

This clone was recorded only once. The rearrangement uses TRBV19 and TRBJ1-1, with TRBD1 as a possible D gene (6 bases). The CDR3 consists of 12 residues. Germline assignment: CDR1 LNHDA and CDR2 SQIVND (reference sequence). V gave up 9 bases and J gave up 1 base, with 9 bases separating them. The CDR3 DNA reads as TGTGCCAGCGGACAGAGGAACACTGAAGCTTTCTTT. This codes for CASGQRNTEAFF.

This clone was seen just once. This sequence joins TRBV7-6 and TRBJ2-3; 11 nucleotides align to TRBD2. The junction had 5 bases not matched to a gene; V was cut back by 1 base and J by 5 bases. CDR1 SGHVS and CDR2 FNYEAQ come from the germline V gene. The length of the CDR3 is 16 residues. The CDR3 DNA is TGTGCCAGCAGCTTAGTAGCGGGAGGGCCGGAAGATACGCAGTATTTT. Translation: CASSLVAGGPEDTQYF. The full variable domain, completed using reference TRBV7-6 and TRBJ2-3, is GAGVSQSPRYKVTKRGQDVALRCDPISGHVSLYWYRQALGQGPEFLTYFNYEAQQDKSGLPNDRFSAERPEGSISTLTIQRTEQRDSAMYRCASSLVAGGPEDTQYFGPGTRLTVL.

The chain recombines TRBV27 with TRBJ1-3; no reliable D call. The CDR3 is 14 residues long. V shed 6 bases and J shed 4 bases, with 13 bases lying between them. CDR1 MNHEY and CDR2 SMNVEV come from the germline V gene (reference sequence). In DNA form, the CDR3 reads TGTGCCAGCAGGGCCCCGGGGTCCGGAAACACCATATATTTT. Protein: CASRAPGSGNTIYF.

The CDR3 reads CASSTPTGLNTEAFF. DNA for the CDR3: TGCGCCAGCAGCACACCAACAGGGCTCAACACTGAAGCTTTCTTT. The chain employs TRBV5-1 and TRBJ1-1; the D gene is possibly TRBD1 (6 bases). The germline V gene encodes CDR1 SGHRS and CDR2 YFSETQ. V was cut by 4 bases and J by 2 bases, with 15 bases left in between. The CDR3 is 15 residues long.

The chain combines TRBV29-1 with TRBJ2-7; 8 positions agree with TRBD2. Germline V gene sequence: CDR1 SQVTM, CDR2 ANQGSEA. V was pared by 4 bases and J by 3 bases, with 5 bases of the junction left unmatched. This CDR3 has 13 residues. The CDR3 here is CSVASAGGYEQYF. CDR3 in DNA: TGCAGCGTTGCTTCGGCGGGGGGCTACGAGCAGTACTTC.

The J gene is TRBJ2-5, the V gene TRBV5-4; a possible D gene is TRBD1 (6 bases). The CDR3 consists of 14 residues. V was pared by 2 bases and J by 5 bases, with 13 bases between. In germline, CDR1 is SGHNT, CDR2 YYREEE (reference sequence). The CDR3: CASSFPQGRETQYF. The CDR3 region has the DNA TGTGCCAGCAGCTTTCCACAGGGAAGGGAGACCCAGTACTTC.

Ten or more counts support this clone. The chain is built from TRBV5-5 and TRBJ2-7, with 16 positions matching TRBD2. J was trimmed by 4 bases and V by 3 bases; bases with no gene match: 4. This CDR3 is built from 16 residues. Per the germline V gene, CDR1 is SGHKS and CDR2 is YYEKEE (reference sequence). This CDR3 reads CASSSGLAGGPYEQYF. In DNA, the CDR3 is TGTGCCAGCAGCTCGGGACTAGCGGGAGGGCCGTACGAGCAGTACTTC.

This clone was counted a few times. The V and J genes are TRBV4-1 and TRBJ1-1; 8 nucleotides line up with TRBD1. This CDR3 has 17 residues. With V trimmed by 3 bases and J by 0 bases, 9 bases remained unmatched. CDR1 MGHRA and CDR2 YSYEKL come from the germline V gene. The DNA for the CDR3 is TGCGCCAGCAGCCAGAAATCGGGACAGGTCATGAACACTGAAGCTTTCTTT. Translation: CASSQKSGQVMNTEAFF.